This T cell receptor beta chain came from a study of T cells after yellow fever vaccination. In the study overall: Fractions of low cell number were prepared using SMART-Seq v4 Ultra Low Input. General study points: Most primary-vaccination clones recurred post-booster (nearly 98% CD4, 85% to 90% CD8). Across the CD4 and CD8 compartments, a small share of clonotypes was present in both. Within FACS-sorted repertoires, abundant clonotypes contaminating from the bulk population could be present.

CDR3 length: 13 residues. Germline CDR1 MDHEN, CDR2 SYDVKM. V lost 5 bases and J 4 bases, leaving 11 bases between the germline ends. TCRdb called the 5' RACE reads again in MiXCR, with one record for every CDR3 protein. Here the sample spans around 400,000 distinct CDR3 sequences, around 10% being singletons. A remark on this clonotype: What it binds is unknown.

The source material was PBMCs, sampled on the day of the first yellow fever vaccination. V usage is TRBV28 and J usage is TRBJ1-2; D is unclear. The TCR sequence derives from a man younger than 35 who received the YFV17D yellow fever vaccine. CDR3 sequence: CASSPVKIYGYTF. CDR3 DNA sequence: TGTGCCAGCAGTCCGGTTAAGATCTATGGCTACACCTTC.